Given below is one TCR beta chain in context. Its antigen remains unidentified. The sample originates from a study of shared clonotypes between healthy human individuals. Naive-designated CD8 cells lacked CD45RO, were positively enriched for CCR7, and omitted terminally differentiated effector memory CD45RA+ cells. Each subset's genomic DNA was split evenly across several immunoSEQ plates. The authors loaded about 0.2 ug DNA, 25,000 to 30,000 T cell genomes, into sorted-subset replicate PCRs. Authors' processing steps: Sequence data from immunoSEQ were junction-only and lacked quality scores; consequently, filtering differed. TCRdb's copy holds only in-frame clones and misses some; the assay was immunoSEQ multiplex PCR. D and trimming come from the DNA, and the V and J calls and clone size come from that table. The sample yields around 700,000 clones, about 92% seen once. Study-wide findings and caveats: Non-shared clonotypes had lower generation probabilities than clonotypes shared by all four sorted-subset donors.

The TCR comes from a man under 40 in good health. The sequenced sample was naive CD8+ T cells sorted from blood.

The DNA for the CDR3 is TGTGCCAGCATTCTGGCGAGTGAGCAGTTCTTC. It translates to CASILASEQFF. The gene calls are TRBV2 and TRBJ2-1; D is ambiguous. Germline CDR1 and CDR2: SNHLY and FYNNEI. The CDR3 is 11 residues long. The V end was cut by 7 bases, the J end by 9 bases, with 10 bases between. Complete variable domain (other parts from reference TRBV2 and TRBJ2-1): EPEVTQTPSHQVTQMGQEVILRCVPISNHLYFYWYRQILGQKVEFLVSFYNNEISEKSEIFDDQFSVERPDGSNFTLKIRSTKLEDSAMYFCASILASEQFFGPGTRLTVL.